Detailed here is one T cell receptor (beta chain). The target antigen is unknown. Sequencing targeted expressed TCRB transcripts, as all isolated RNA had been reverse transcribed. The method was immunoSEQ multiplex PCR; TCRdb's version includes in-frame clones alone and lacks a portion of them. The sample shows under 300,000 clones, under 8.5% of them seen only once. These data come from a study of beta chain features in type 1 diabetes. The CDR3 has 13 residues. V was shortened by 7 bases and J by 3 bases, with 10 bases between the two germline ends. The germline V gene has CDR1 MNHEY and CDR2 SVGAGI. One heparinised draw of blood, averaging roughly 110 mL, came from each donor. CD4+ naive, central memory, regulatory and stem cell-like memory cells were sorted via CD45RO/CCR7/CD25/CD127/CD95/CD27. General study findings and limits: More deletions and fewer insertions at VDJ junctions were found in patients with type 1 diabetes. Type 1 diabetes patients showed a moderate but significant shortening of TCRB CDR3s in all four CD4+ subsets.

The sample was central memory CD4+ T cells from blood. The V and J genes are TRBV6-5 and TRBJ2-4; perhaps TRBD1 as D (5 bases). The sequence came from a young woman in good health. The CDR3: CASKDTNKNIQYF. The CDR3 bases are TGTGCCAGCAAGGACACGAACAAAAACATTCAGTACTTC.